Presented here are 23 T cell receptor beta chains from one specimen sequenced in a study of CXCR3-negative and CXCR3-positive naive CD8 T cells. General study points: Researchers report that CXCR3-positive naive cells carry more hydrophobic TRB CDR3s than CXCR3-negative naive cells.

cDNA libraries for TRB were generated by 5' RACE incorporating UMI labels. TCRdb re-called the 5' RACE reads and shows each CDR3 protein once, DNA omitted. Recorded here are 130,000 to 150,000 distinct CDR3 sequences; the top ten clones represent about 0.28%. Their specific antigens are unknown. Sequencing was carried out using naive CXCR3+ CD8+ T cells from blood. The subset was: CD45RO-CCR7+CD27+CD95- naive CD8+ T cells expressing CXCR3 (TNR3+). These receptors were collected from a human donor in good health. Some clones in this sample may be carry-over from other donors' samples.

The chain is built from TRBV6-5 and TRBJ2-1; lacking DNA, the TRBD1 call made by TCRdb goes unchecked. This CDR3 region has 16 residues. Germline CDR1 is MNHEY and CDR2 is SVGAGI. The CDR3 reads CASRRTGESSYNEQFF.

The chain uses TRBV2 and TRBJ2-5; TCRdb designates TRBD2, a call that cannot be tested without DNA. This CDR3 has 14 amino acids. Germline CDR1 SNHLY, CDR2 FYNNEI. CDR3 region: CASSDGLAGKTQYF.

This chain links TRBV12-3 or TRBV12-4 with TRBJ1-5; TCRdb returns TRBD1, unconfirmable since there is no DNA. The CDR3 has 13 residues. CDR3 loop: CASSLKWGQPQHF.

The chain couples TRBV29-1 to TRBJ2-1; the D call of TRBD1 rests on TCRdb alone, since no DNA is present to check it. Germline V gene sequence: CDR1 SQVTM, CDR2 ANQGSEA. The CDR3 has 15 amino acids. Here the CDR3 reads CSVGVIEGAYNEQFF.

The CDR3 region is CASSSVPGGPKNIQYF. The rearrangement uses TRBV6-2 or TRBV6-3 and TRBJ2-4; TCRdb returns TRBD2, unconfirmable since there is no DNA. The CDR3 extends over 16 amino acids. Germline loops: CDR1 MNHEY, CDR2 SVGEGT.

The J gene is TRBJ2-7, the V gene TRBV7-9; the TCRdb D gene call, TRBD2, has no DNA to confirm it. Germline loops: CDR1 SEHNR, CDR2 FQNEAQ (reference sequence). The CDR3 totals 13 residues. The CDR3 protein is CASSPRGGNEQYF. The variable domain in full, completed from reference TRBV7-9 and TRBJ2-7, reads DTGVSQNPRHKITKRGQNVTFRCDPISEHNRLYWYRQTLGQGPEFLTYFQNEAQLEKSRLLSDRFSAERPKGSFSTLEIQRTEQGDSAMYLCASSPRGGNEQYFGPGTRLTVT.

The J gene is TRBJ1-4, the V gene TRBV4-1. The germline V gene encodes CDR1 MGHRA and CDR2 YSYEKL. This CDR3 comprises 16 residues. The CDR3 is CASSQDEEGPNEKLFF.

This chain uses TRBV20-1 with TRBJ2-1; lacking DNA, the TRBD2 call made by TCRdb goes unchecked. Germline CDR1 reads DFQATT; CDR2 reads SNEGSKA (reference sequence). The CDR3 has 15 residues. Here the CDR3 reads CSARGRGGAVNEQFF.

The chain couples TRBV27 to TRBJ2-7; TCRdb's D gene call, TRBD1, goes unchecked for lack of DNA. Looked up from germline, CDR1 is MNHEY and CDR2 is SMNVEV (reference sequence). This CDR3 has 14 amino acids. The chain's CDR3 is CASSFGQGAVEQYF.

This sequence joins TRBV29-1 and TRBJ2-2. Germline V gene sequence: CDR1 SQVTM, CDR2 ANQGSEA. The CDR3 is 14 residues long. Here the CDR3 reads CSVCVQSNTGELFF.

The J gene is TRBJ2-2, the V gene TRBV24-1. This CDR3 is built from 13 residues. Germline V gives CDR1 KGHDR, CDR2 SFDVKD. CDR3 region: CATSDSDTGELFF.

The chain links TRBV25-1 to TRBJ1-4; no DNA is available, so the TRBD1 call from TCRdb remains unchecked. CDR1 and CDR2 from the germline V gene are MGHDK and SYGVNS. There are 14 residues in the CDR3. The CDR3 protein is CASSDPQGDEKLFF.

The gene calls are TRBV3-1 and TRBJ1-2. This CDR3 has 12 amino acids. Germline CDR1 reads LGHDT; CDR2 reads YNNKEL (reference sequence). This CDR3 is CASELGGHGYTF.

The chain combines TRBV5-1 with TRBJ2-7. Germline V gives CDR1 SGHRS, CDR2 YFSETQ. The CDR3 runs to 13 residues. CDR3 loop: CASSYSASWEQYF.

The J gene is TRBJ2-1, the V gene TRBV11-2; there is no DNA to check the TCRdb D call of TRBD1. CDR3 size: 17 residues. CDR1 is SGHAT, CDR2 FQNNGV, per germline. The CDR3: CASSLSHSGYSYNEQFF.

V is TRBV19 and J is TRBJ2-7; the D call from TCRdb, TRBD1, cannot be confirmed without DNA. The CDR3 is 14 residues long. In germline, CDR1 is LNHDA, CDR2 SQIVND (reference sequence). The CDR3 region is CASSVYGGTYEQYF.

The chain couples TRBV29-1 to TRBJ2-5; with no DNA, the TCRdb D assignment of TRBD2 cannot be verified. Per the germline V gene, CDR1 is SQVTM and CDR2 is ANQGSEA. The CDR3 extends over 15 amino acids. CDR3 region: CSVEGLRYAEETQYF.

V gene TRBV4-3 combines with J gene TRBJ2-3. The CDR3 totals 13 residues. Germline CDR1 is LGHNA and CDR2 is YSLEER. The CDR3 loop is CASSQDVTDTQYF.

This chain uses TRBV30 with TRBJ2-2; TCRdb selects TRBD2, and the lack of DNA leaves this call unchecked. This CDR3 is built from 14 residues. Germline V gene data show CDR1 as GTSNPN and CDR2 as SVGIG (reference sequence). CDR3 protein: CAWRREISTGELFF.

This rearrangement joins TRBV24-1 to TRBJ2-1; TCRdb returns TRBD2, unconfirmable since there is no DNA. Germline-derived CDR1 and CDR2 are KGHDR and SFDVKD. The CDR3 loop spans 21 amino acids. CDR3 sequence: CATSDPTAPTSGPGDYNEQFF.

This chain links TRBV5-5 with TRBJ2-7; with no DNA, the TCRdb D assignment of TRBD1 cannot be verified. This CDR3 contains 16 residues. The germline gives CDR1 SGHKS, CDR2 YYEKEE (reference sequence). CDR3 sequence reads: CASSSAPGQTSYEQYF.

The J gene is TRBJ1-1, the V gene TRBV19; TCRdb reports TRBD1, a call that lacks DNA to check it against. The CDR3 extends over 12 amino acids. Germline V gene data show CDR1 as LNHDA and CDR2 as SQIVND (reference sequence). CDR3: CASRTGNTEAFF.

The gene calls are TRBV6-5 and TRBJ1-2; there is no DNA to check the TCRdb D call of TRBD1. The germline V gene encodes CDR1 MNHEY and CDR2 SVGAGI. This CDR3 is 16 amino acids long. The CDR3 sequence: CASSYNYAGTGDGYTF.